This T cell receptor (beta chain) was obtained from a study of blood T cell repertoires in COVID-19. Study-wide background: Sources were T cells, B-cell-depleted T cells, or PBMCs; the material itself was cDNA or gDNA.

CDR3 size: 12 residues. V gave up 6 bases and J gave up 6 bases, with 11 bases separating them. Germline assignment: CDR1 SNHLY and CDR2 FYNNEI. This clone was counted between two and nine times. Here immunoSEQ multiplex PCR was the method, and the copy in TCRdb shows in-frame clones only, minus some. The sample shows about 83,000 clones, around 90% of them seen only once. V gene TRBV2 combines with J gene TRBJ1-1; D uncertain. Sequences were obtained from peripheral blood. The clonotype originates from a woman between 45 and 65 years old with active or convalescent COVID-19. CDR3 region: CASRRFSAEAFF. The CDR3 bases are TGTGCCAGCAGGAGGTTTTCGGCTGAAGCTTTCTTT.